The present entry profiles one TCR beta chain with its context. The entry originates in a study of blood T cell repertoires in COVID-19. On the study more broadly: Spain, Italy and the United States supplied samples that represented acute and convalescent COVID-19. Sample material is recorded as cDNA or gDNA derived from T cells, B-cell-depleted T cells, or PBMCs.

With 4 bases clipped from V and 7 bases from J, the junction kept 10 bases outside the gene matches. The CDR3 covers 15 residues. Germline V gene lookup returns CDR1 LGHNA and CDR2 YSLEER. This table comes from immunoSEQ multiplex PCR, and its TCRdb copy is limited to in-frame clones, with some not included. The sample has some 110,000 clones, 91% seen once. The sequenced sample was peripheral blood. The genes are TRBV4-3 and TRBJ1-2, with 9 bases lining up with TRBD1. This sequence was found in a human donor in a cohort sampled during active COVID-19. DNA for the CDR3: TGCGCCAGCAGCCCTTCGACAGGGGGGTCGTTTGGCTACACCTTC. This translates into CASSPSTGGSFGYTF.